Presented here are 29 T cell receptor beta chains from one specimen sequenced in a study of neurological immune-mediated disorders. TCRdb re-called the 5' RACE reads with MiXCR, one entry per CDR3 protein. The sample has about 55,000 distinct CDR3 sequences, about 4% seen once. The sequencing sample was made of PBMCs. Every receptor here comes from a man between 45 and 60 years old with multiple sclerosis.

The genes are TRBV7-2 and TRBJ2-7; tentatively, D is TRBD2 (6 bases). The V gene's germline CDR1 is SGHTA and CDR2 FQGNSA. This CDR3 is built from 15 residues. The V and J ends lost 0 bases and 7 bases respectively, with 16 bases between them. This CDR3 is CASSLAQGTGEEQYF. The CDR3 bases are TGTGCCAGCAGCTTAGCTCAGGGTACGGGAGAAGAGCAGTACTTC.

This clonotype came up many times. The chain combines TRBV7-9 with TRBJ2-5; 13 bases align to TRBD2. J lost 1 base, V lost 5 bases, and 7 bases had no gene match. Germline CDR1 and CDR2: SEHNR and FQNEAQ (reference sequence). The CDR3 has 17 amino acids. The CDR3 sequence is CASSPRTSGRVQETQYF. The CDR3 bases are TGTGCCAGCAGCCCTCGGACTAGCGGGAGAGTCCAAGAGACCCAGTACTTC.

This clonotype was detected many times. J is TRBJ2-2 and V is TRBV12-3 or TRBV12-4, with a tentative D call TRBD2 (7 bases). This CDR3 has 15 residues. V lost 7 bases and J lost 5, with 17 bases in between. The CDR3 DNA sequence: TGTGCCAGCACCCCCTCCGGGGGGCGGACCGGGGAGCTGTTTTTT. It translates to CASTPSGGRTGELFF.

The sample holds many counts of this clonotype. The chain is built from TRBV29-1 and TRBJ2-3; 9 bases are shared with TRBD1. This CDR3 comprises 18 residues. The germline V gene encodes CDR1 SQVTM and CDR2 ANQGSEA. Trimming took 2 bases from V and 0 from J; bases not matched to a gene: 12. CDR3 bases: TGCAGCGTTGAACCCCGGGACAGGGATTGGTCTAGCACAGATACGCAGTATTTT. Residues: CSVEPRDRDWSSTDTQYF.

In its sample, this clonotype was seen many times. The V gene is TRBV20-1, the J gene TRBJ2-3; 10 nucleotides line up with TRBD1. Germline-derived CDR1 and CDR2 are DFQATT and SNEGSKA (reference sequence). Trimming removed 6 bases from V and 5 bases from J; junction bases left unmatched: 5. The CDR3 runs 13 residues. CDR3: CSAPGQGIDTQYF. DNA for the CDR3: TGCAGTGCCCCGGGACAGGGGATAGATACGCAGTATTTT.

This clonotype was seen more than once but under ten times. The rearrangement links TRBV12-3 or TRBV12-4 to TRBJ1-2, with D tentatively TRBD1 (5 bases). The CDR3 loop spans 16 amino acids. V was shortened by 5 bases and J by 4 bases, with 20 bases between the two germline ends. In DNA form, the CDR3 reads TGTGCCAGCAGTGAGGATTGGGACGGAAGACTCTATGGCTACACCTTC. The encoded protein is CASSEDWDGRLYGYTF.

This clonotype has a count of ten or more. Because the CDR3 is missing its conserved closing phenylalanine or tryptophan, this is likely a read error. The V call is TRBV2, the J call TRBJ2-6, with no clear D. Trimming removed 6 bases from V and 3 bases from J, with 6 bases in between. Per germline, CDR1 SNHLY and CDR2 FYNNEI. CDR3 size: 13 residues. CDR3 nucleotide sequence: TGTGCCAGCAGGAAGGATGGGGCCAACGTCCTGACTAAC. The encoded protein is CASRKDGANVLTN.

This clonotype was seen repeatedly, ten times or more. The genes are TRBV5-1 and TRBJ2-1, with D maybe TRBD1 (6 bases). This CDR3 is built from 12 residues. Germline V lookup: CDR1 SGHRS, CDR2 YFSETQ. V was clipped by 2 bases and J by 8 bases, with 8 bases between them. Here the CDR3 reads CASSFRGYEQFF. CDR3 DNA sequence: TGCGCCAGCAGCTTTAGGGGGTATGAGCAGTTCTTC.

This clonotype has only a few counts. The rearrangement uses TRBV11-2 and TRBJ1-4; the D gene is possibly TRBD1 (6 bases). The germline V gene encodes CDR1 SGHAT and CDR2 FQNNGV. The CDR3 extends over 16 amino acids. V was clipped by 5 bases and J by 8 bases, with 21 bases between them. The DNA of the CDR3 is TGTGCCAGCAGCCGAACAAGGACGGGGGCAGGGGAAAAACTGTTTTTT. Its translation: CASSRTRTGAGEKLFF.

This clonotype came up many times. The chain couples TRBV29-1 to TRBJ1-2; 7 bases are a match to TRBD1. The germline CDR1 and CDR2 sequences are SQVTM and ANQGSEA. V was pared by 6 bases and J by 4 bases, with 11 bases of the junction left unmatched. The CDR3 extends over 14 amino acids. CDR3 loop: CSVTGQANLYGYTF. For the CDR3, the DNA is TGCAGCGTCACCGGACAGGCGAACCTCTATGGCTACACCTTC. Combining the CDR3 with reference TRBV29-1 and TRBJ1-2 gives the whole variable domain SAVISQKPSRDICQRGTSLTIQCQVDSQVTMMFWYRQQPGQSLTLIATANQGSEATYESGFVIDKFPISRPNLTFSTLTVSNMSPEDSSIYLCSVTGQANLYGYTFGSGTRLTVV.

This clonotype came up many times. The junction differs from germline at one of its ends, possibly a read error. V is TRBV4-1 and J is TRBJ1-5; the D gene is possibly TRBD1 (5 bases). In germline, CDR1 is MGHRA, CDR2 YSYEKL. The CDR3 totals 15 residues. The CDR3 DNA sequence: TGCGCCAGCAGCCAAGTCCAGGGCGTGGATCAGCCCCAGAATTTT. Its protein is CASSQVQGVDQPQNF.

V gene TRBV3-1 combines with J gene TRBJ1-6, with D unresolved. CDR1 LGHDT and CDR2 YNNKEL come from the germline V gene (reference sequence). V lost 0 bases and J lost 11, with 11 bases in between. The CDR3 contains 14 residues. In DNA, the CDR3 is TGTGCCAGCAGCCAAGAAAAGAGGATGGCACCCCTCCACTTT. Protein product: CASSQEKRMAPLHF.

About this clonotype itself: A much larger clone sits a single nucleotide away, making a read error possible. This chain links TRBV20-1 with TRBJ2-3, with TRBD2 identical over 11 bases. The length of the CDR3 is 17 residues. Germline CDR1 is DFQATT and CDR2 is SNEGSKA (reference sequence). As DNA, the CDR3 is TGCAGTGCTGAGACTAGCGGGAAAGGCCAGCATCCAGATACGCAGAATTTT. Encoded protein: CSAETSGKGQHPDTQNF.

The chain is built from TRBV4-1 and TRBJ2-1; D gene ambiguous. Deletions cut 7 bases from V and 0 bases from J, with 13 bases between. This CDR3 comprises 15 residues. Germline V gives CDR1 MGHRA, CDR2 YSYEKL. The CDR3, as DNA: TGCGCCAGCATGTTGACTTTGAGCTCCTACAATGAGCAGTTCTTC. This sequence encodes CASMLTLSSYNEQFF.

This clonotype was counted at least ten times. This chain uses TRBV15 with TRBJ2-1, with 12 bases aligning to TRBD2. Germline assignment: CDR1 LNHNV and CDR2 YYDKDF (reference sequence). Losses at the gene ends were 0 bases for V and 10 bases for J; bases not matched to a gene: 4. There are 15 residues in the CDR3. As DNA, the CDR3 is TGTGCCACCAGCAGAGATCTAGCGGGGGGGCAAGAGCAGTTCTTC. Translated: CATSRDLAGGQEQFF.

The rearrangement links TRBV28 to TRBJ2-7; D ambiguous. Germline lookup yields CDR1 MDHEN and CDR2 SYDVKM. The ends were cut back, 3 bases at V and 3 bases at J, with 9 bases in the middle. The CDR3 loop spans 13 amino acids. The CDR3 sequence is CASSFEHSYEQYF. CDR3 bases: TGTGCCAGCAGTTTCGAGCACAGCTACGAGCAGTACTTC.

This clonotype was counted ten times or more. J is TRBJ2-1 and V is TRBV3-1; D perhaps matches TRBD2 (5 bases). Per the germline V gene, CDR1 is LGHDT and CDR2 is YNNKEL (reference sequence). Between the trimmed V and J ends, which lost 3 bases and 4 bases, there was a span of 19 bases. This CDR3 has 17 residues. The CDR3 coding sequence is TGTGCCAGCAGCCAGAGACCGATAGCGAGAAAATACAATGAGCAGTTCTTC. This translates into CASSQRPIARKYNEQFF.

This clonotype was detected many times. J is TRBJ1-5 and V is TRBV20-1; a weak D match, TRBD1 (6 bases). From germline, CDR1 is DFQATT and CDR2 SNEGSKA (reference sequence). This CDR3 has 15 residues. Trimming cost V 4 bases and J 3 bases, with 16 bases left between them. The CDR3 spells CSAIWGGAANQPQHF. The CDR3 DNA reads TGCAGTGCTATTTGGGGGGGGGCGGCCAATCAGCCCCAGCATTTT.

This clonotype qualifies as large. The chain couples TRBV5-5 to TRBJ2-1; 8 nucleotides agree with TRBD1. J gave up 5 bases and V 3 bases, and 7 bases lay outside the gene matches. There are 15 residues in the CDR3. Germline V gene lookup returns CDR1 SGHKS and CDR2 YYEKEE (reference sequence). CDR3 residues: CASSSIQGAHNEQFF. The CDR3, as DNA: TGTGCCAGCAGCTCTATCCAGGGGGCCCACAATGAGCAGTTCTTC.

To note about this clonotype: A much larger clone sits a single nucleotide away, making a read error possible. The chain couples TRBV7-3 to TRBJ2-2, with 13 bases identical to TRBD2. Germline lookup yields CDR1 SGHTA and CDR2 FQGTGA. This CDR3 is 17 amino acids long. After removal of 6 bases from V and 0 bases from J, the junction contained 4 bases not matched to a gene. CDR3 DNA sequence: TGTGCCAGCAGTCGACTAGCGGGAGGAACGAACACCGGGGAGCTGTTTTTT. Protein product: CASSRLAGGTNTGELFF.

This clonotype was counted many times. This chain joins TRBV29-1 and TRBJ2-1; no clear D. CDR3 length: 14 amino acids. With 5 bases removed from V and 7 bases from J, the gap between germline ends came to 18 bases. The germline V gene has CDR1 SQVTM and CDR2 ANQGSEA. CDR3 region: CSVSKVSLPNEQFF. CDR3 nucleotide sequence: TGCAGCGTTAGTAAAGTGAGCCTCCCAAATGAGCAGTTCTTC.

This clonotype was observed a handful of times. Given a much more abundant clone one base away, this may be a read error. The rearrangement joins TRBV28 to TRBJ1-1; D remains unclear. Per germline, CDR1 MDHEN and CDR2 SYDVKM. The CDR3 is 13 residues long. The V end lost 7 bases, the J end lost 1 base, and 10 bases lay between the germline ends. The CDR3 DNA sequence: TGTGCCAGCACCTCGGAAAAGAACACTGAAGCTTTCTTT. Translated, it gives CASTSEKNTEAFF.

This clonotype showed up many times. The chain joins TRBV29-1 to TRBJ2-2, with 10 nucleotides matching TRBD1. The CDR3 runs to 13 residues. Germline V gene lookup returns CDR1 SQVTM and CDR2 ANQGSEA. V shed 6 bases, J shed 6 bases, and the junction held 4 bases outside the gene matches. CDR3 residues: CSVAGTGAGELFF. The CDR3, as DNA: TGCAGCGTGGCCGGGACAGGGGCCGGGGAGCTGTTTTTT.

In this sample, this clonotype turned up many times. The chain combines TRBV7-9 with TRBJ2-2, with a weak D call TRBD1 (6 bases). Trimming cost V 4 bases and J 3 bases, with 12 bases left between them. The CDR3 sequence is 15 residues long. Germline loops: CDR1 SEHNR, CDR2 FQNEAQ (reference sequence). The CDR3 spells CASSSRGQYTGELFF. The CDR3 nucleotides are TGTGCCAGCAGCTCGCGAGGACAGTACACCGGGGAGCTGTTTTTT.

This clonotype was seen repeatedly, ten times or more. The chain employs TRBV27 and TRBJ2-7; 9 nucleotides line up with TRBD1. Germline V gene lookup returns CDR1 MNHEY and CDR2 SMNVEV (reference sequence). The CDR3 is 14 amino acids. Trimming cost V 3 bases and J 4 bases; bases outside gene matches: 4. The CDR3 DNA is TGTGCCAGCAGTTTCGGGACAGGGACTTACGAGCAGTACTTC. Translating it yields CASSFGTGTYEQYF.

This clonotype was counted many times. At one boundary the junction diverges from the germline segment, which might be a read error. The rearrangement uses TRBV7-2 and TRBJ1-6; no definite D call. CDR1 SGHTA and CDR2 FQGNSA come from the germline V gene. The CDR3 length is 16 residues. CDR3 sequence: CASSRETGWGNSPLNF. In DNA, the CDR3 is TGTGCCAGCAGCCGGGAGACGGGGTGGGGAAATTCACCCCTCAACTTT.

Ten or more counts support this clonotype. The rearrangement uses TRBV7-3 and TRBJ2-4; a possible D gene is TRBD1 (6 bases). This CDR3 contains 16 residues. Trimming pared 3 bases from V and 2 bases from J, leaving 14 bases between. CDR1 is SGHTA and CDR2 is FQGTGA in the germline V gene. The CDR3 DNA sequence: TGTGCCAGCAGCTTGCCCAACCAGGGGCCCAAAAACATTCAGTACTTC. It is translated as CASSLPNQGPKNIQYF.

This clonotype was seen many times. This chain joins TRBV6-5 and TRBJ2-1; D is undetermined. V was trimmed by 2 bases and J by 5 bases, leaving 10 bases between them. The length of the CDR3 is 14 residues. CDR1 is MNHEY, CDR2 SVGAGI, per germline. CDR3 nucleotide sequence: TGTGCCAGCAGTTACGGACCCGTAAACAATGAGCAGTTCTTC. Amino acids: CASSYGPVNNEQFF.

This clonotype has a count of ten or more. This chain links TRBV20-1 with TRBJ1-6; 7 bases agree with TRBD1. Looked up from germline, CDR1 is DFQATT and CDR2 is SNEGSKA (reference sequence). This CDR3 region has 16 residues. V was pared by 3 bases and J by 6 bases, with 11 bases of the junction left unmatched. The DNA of the CDR3 is TGCAGTGCTAGTACAGGGGATCCTCCCTCTAATTCACCCCTCCACTTT. Its translation is CSASTGDPPSNSPLHF.